Below, 29 T cell receptor beta chains from the same sample are listed, as sequenced in a study of cytomegalovirus exposure and HLA in healthy donors. The study ran its PCR with 60 Vbeta and 13 Jbeta primers. Clones were sequenced by immunoSEQ multiplex PCR, and TCRdb holds only the in-frame ones, with some missing. This sample carries 130,000 or so clones, 61% of them seen once, and the ten largest clones take 1.8%. The sample comprised PBMCs. Receptors originate from a male donor in good health and CMV-seronegative.

The rearrangement uses TRBV5-4 and TRBJ2-5; the D gene is possibly TRBD1 (5 bases). The CDR3 is made up of 12 amino acids. Per the germline V gene, CDR1 is SGHNT and CDR2 is YYREEE (reference sequence). Trimming removed 7 bases from V and 5 bases from J, with 12 bases in between. The CDR3 spells CASQRGRETQYF. The CDR3 DNA is TGTGCCAGCCAAAGGGGTCGCGAGACCCAGTACTTC.

This clone was recorded once. The chain uses TRBV7-3 and TRBJ2-2, with TRBD2 matching 7 bases. The V gene end was trimmed by 5 bases and the J gene end by 7 bases; junction bases not matched to a gene: 13. Germline assignment: CDR1 SGHTA and CDR2 FQGTGA. The length of the CDR3 is 16 residues. The CDR3 here is CASSGGGTTAGGELFF. CDR3 DNA sequence: TGTGCCAGCAGCGGGGGGGGGACCACTGCTGGCGGGGAGCTGTTTTTT.

This sequence joins TRBV6-5 and TRBJ2-5; 7 bases agree with TRBD1. Looked up from germline, CDR1 is MNHEY and CDR2 is SVGAGI. This CDR3 contains 16 residues. V lost 4 bases and J lost 3; bases outside the gene matches: 11. CDR3 in amino acids: CASSSDFRDRKETQYF. CDR3 in DNA: TGTGCCAGCAGTTCCGATTTCCGGGACAGAAAAGAGACCCAGTACTTC.

The genes are TRBV27 and TRBJ1-4, with a tentative D call TRBD1 (6 bases). The CDR3 is 16 residues long. Germline CDR1 reads MNHEY; CDR2 reads SMNVEV (reference sequence). V gave up 0 bases and J gave up 1 base, with 9 bases separating them. For the CDR3, the DNA is TGTGCCAGCAGTTTATCTCTCAGGGGAACTAATGAAAAACTGTTTTTT. It yields the protein CASSLSLRGTNEKLFF. Together with reference TRBV27 and TRBJ1-4, the CDR3 gives the full variable domain: EAQVTQNPRYLITVTGKKLTVTCSQNMNHEYMSWYRQDPGLGLRQIYYSMNVEVTDKGDVPEGYKVSRKEKRNFPLILESPSPNQTSLYFCASSLSLRGTNEKLFFGSGTQLSVL.

The chain carries TRBV4-1 and TRBJ1-2; D call uncertain. Trimming took 0 bases from V and 3 from J, leaving 14 bases between them. In germline, CDR1 is MGHRA, CDR2 YSYEKL. The length of the CDR3 is 16 residues. The CDR3, as DNA: TGCGCCAGCAGCCAAGATATCCGTGCGACTTACTATGGCTACACCTTC. Its translation: CASSQDIRATYYGYTF.

The J gene is TRBJ2-4, the V gene TRBV18; the match to TRBD1 covers 11 bases. CDR1 is KGHSH and CDR2 is LQKENI in the germline V gene. Unmatched junction bases numbered 9, after V lost 5 bases and J lost 6 bases. This CDR3 has 16 residues. The CDR3, as DNA: TGTGCCAGCTCATTAATGGGACAGGGGGATTCAAACATTCAGTACTTC. Amino acids: CASSLMGQGDSNIQYF.

This clone came up a few times. The chain combines TRBV6-5 with TRBJ2-3, with 11 bases lining up with TRBD2. Trimming at V came to 4 bases and at J to 0 bases, leaving 3 bases not matched to a gene. Germline lookup yields CDR1 MNHEY and CDR2 SVGAGI. This CDR3 comprises 16 residues. The chain's CDR3 is CASSSLAGASTDTQYF. In DNA, the CDR3 is TGTGCCAGCAGTTCACTAGCGGGGGCTAGCACAGATACGCAGTATTTT.

This clone was recorded a few times. The V call is TRBV4-1, the J call TRBJ2-7; D is unresolved. The length of the CDR3 is 14 residues. V was clipped by 4 bases and J by 2 bases, with 12 bases between them. The germline V gene has CDR1 MGHRA and CDR2 YSYEKL. The CDR3 region is CASSPAVVTYEQYF. For the CDR3, the DNA is TGCGCCAGCAGCCCCGCGGTTGTAACCTACGAGCAGTACTTC.

The rearrangement links TRBV19 to TRBJ2-7; 7 bases are a match to TRBD1. CDR3 size: 15 residues. The junction had 13 bases not matched to a gene; V was cut back by 4 bases and J by 7 bases. Germline CDR1 and CDR2: LNHDA and SQIVND (reference sequence). CDR3 bases: TGTGCCAGTAGTACGATCTTCGGACAGGTTGGGGAGCAGTACTTC. It translates to CASSTIFGQVGEQYF. The full variable domain, with the rest looked up from reference TRBV19 and TRBJ2-7, is DGGITQSPKYLFRKEGQNVTLSCEQNLNHDAMYWYRQDPGQGLRLIYYSQIVNDFQKGDIAEGYSVSREKKESFPLTVTSAQKNPTAFYLCASSTIFGQVGEQYFGPGTRLTVT.

The genes are TRBV7-3 and TRBJ2-3; 10 bases match TRBD2. The CDR3 extends over 15 amino acids. After removal of 5 bases from V and 7 bases from J, the junction contained 9 bases not matched to a gene. CDR1 is SGHTA and CDR2 is FQGTGA in the germline V gene. The chain's CDR3 is CASSLIAGGLHTQYF. DNA for the CDR3: TGTGCCAGCAGCCTAATAGCGGGGGGCCTGCATACGCAGTATTTT.

The chain is built from TRBV29-1 and TRBJ2-3, with 8 bases identical to TRBD1. J gave up 0 bases and V 6 bases, and 8 bases lay outside the gene matches. Looked up from germline, CDR1 is SQVTM and CDR2 is ANQGSEA. The CDR3 runs 15 residues. The CDR3 nucleotides read TGCAGCGTGGGTGGACAGGGTTACAGCACAGATACGCAGTATTTT. Translating gives CSVGGQGYSTDTQYF.

This clone came up a few times. The J gene is TRBJ2-1, the V gene TRBV7-3; 8 bases agree with TRBD1. The CDR3 is made up of 15 amino acids. V was pared by 5 bases and J by 0 bases, with 3 bases of the junction left unmatched. Germline CDR1 reads SGHTA; CDR2 reads FQGTGA. The DNA for the CDR3 is TGTGCCAGCAGCGAGGACAGGGTCTCCTACAATGAGCAGTTCTTC. Its protein product is CASSEDRVSYNEQFF.

V usage is TRBV18 and J usage is TRBJ2-1; TRBD2 agrees at 12 bases. The CDR3 runs 16 residues. Germline assignment: CDR1 KGHSH and CDR2 LQKENI. J lost 5 bases, V lost 3 bases, and 5 bases had no gene match. The CDR3 sequence is CASSPLAGGPDNEQFF. The CDR3, as DNA: TGTGCCAGCTCACCCCTAGCGGGGGGGCCGGACAATGAGCAGTTCTTC.

J is TRBJ1-2 and V is TRBV6-8, with TRBD1 matching 7 bases. This CDR3 is 16 amino acids long. Germline lookup yields CDR1 MNHGY and CDR2 SAAAGT. Trimming at V came to 2 bases and at J to 5 bases, leaving 11 bases not matched to a gene. CDR3: CASSYPGQDDRYGYTF. For the CDR3, the DNA is TGTGCCAGCAGTTACCCCGGACAGGACGATCGGTATGGCTACACCTTC.

CDR3 loop: CASSPRQGLNTEAFF. As DNA, the CDR3 is TGTGCCAGCAGCCCACGACAGGGACTGAACACTGAAGCTTTCTTT. The gene calls are TRBV9 and TRBJ1-1, with 7 bases aligning to TRBD1. J was trimmed by 0 bases and V by 4 bases; bases with no gene match: 6. Germline V lookup: CDR1 SGDLS, CDR2 YYNGEE. This CDR3 has 15 residues.

This chain links TRBV19 with TRBJ1-2, with D possibly TRBD1 on 5 matching bases. The germline V and J ends were trimmed by 4 bases and 2 bases, with 14 bases remaining between them. Germline-derived CDR1 and CDR2 are LNHDA and SQIVND (reference sequence). The CDR3 is made up of 15 amino acids. The CDR3 here is CASSTRRGQNYGYTF. CDR3 sequence (DNA): TGTGCCAGTAGTACAAGGAGAGGACAAAACTATGGCTACACCTTC.

This rearrangement joins TRBV5-1 to TRBJ2-5, with D perhaps TRBD1 (6 bases). The CDR3 runs 15 residues. V was pared by 2 bases and J by 1 base, with 12 bases between. Per germline, CDR1 SGHRS and CDR2 YFSETQ. CDR3 coding DNA: TGCGCCAGCAGCTTCGGGACACAGAGCCAAGAGACCCAGTACTTC. It translates to CASSFGTQSQETQYF.

The chain joins TRBV18 to TRBJ2-5; 8 bases fit TRBD1. The germline gives CDR1 KGHSH, CDR2 LQKENI. Losses at the gene ends were 5 bases for V and 3 bases for J; bases not matched to a gene: 11. The CDR3 spans 16 residues. The CDR3, as DNA: TGTGCCAGCTCATCAGTTCAGGACAGGGTAAAAGAGACCCAGTACTTC. It encodes CASSSVQDRVKETQYF.

This chain uses TRBV5-8 with TRBJ2-2; the match to TRBD1 covers 8 bases. V trimming: 4 bases; J trimming: 2 bases; junction bases outside the gene matches: 13. The germline CDR1 and CDR2 sequences are SGHTS and YDEGEE. CDR3 length: 18 residues. The CDR3 sequence: CASSLGQGRIFNTGELFF. The CDR3 region has the DNA TGTGCCAGCAGCCTCGGACAGGGACGAATCTTTAACACCGGGGAGCTGTTTTTT.

V is TRBV2 and J is TRBJ1-1; tentative D call: TRBD1 (5 bases). Germline V gives CDR1 SNHLY, CDR2 FYNNEI. Trimming removed 7 bases at V and 1 base at J, with 16 bases between. This CDR3 has 15 residues. The CDR3 bases are TGTGCCAGCAAAGGGGAGGCCCTTCCGAACACTGAAGCTTTCTTT. This encodes CASKGEALPNTEAFF.

The V gene is TRBV7-2, the J gene TRBJ1-1, with a tentative D call TRBD1 (5 bases). This CDR3 is 14 amino acids long. CDR1 is SGHTA, CDR2 FQGNSA, per germline. V was pared by 4 bases and J by 0 bases, with 9 bases between. CDR3 nucleotides: TGTGCCAGCAGCTCAACACAGGTGAACACTGAAGCTTTCTTT. Amino acids: CASSSTQVNTEAFF.

The V gene is TRBV5-1, the J gene TRBJ2-2, with D tentatively TRBD1 (6 bases). The CDR3 totals 16 residues. V was shortened by 9 bases and J by 5 bases, with 23 bases between the two germline ends. In germline, CDR1 is SGHRS, CDR2 YFSETQ. The CDR3 DNA is TGCGCCACCTCGCCCGGACAGACCCTCGGGACCGGGGAGCTGTTTTTT. Translating gives CATSPGQTLGTGELFF.

V is TRBV6-5 and J is TRBJ2-2; 7 bases fit TRBD1. With 5 bases clipped from V and 5 bases from J, the junction kept 5 bases outside the gene matches. The CDR3 extends over 14 amino acids. Germline V gene sequence: CDR1 MNHEY, CDR2 SVGAGI. The CDR3 DNA follows: TGTGCCAGCAGTCACCGACAGGGAACCGGGGAGCTGTTTTTT. It encodes CASSHRQGTGELFF.

This clone was counted once. V usage is TRBV7-3 and J usage is TRBJ2-3; 8 positions match TRBD2. Germline V lookup: CDR1 SGHTA, CDR2 FQGTGA. This CDR3 is 14 amino acids long. V lost 5 bases, J lost 5 bases, and 6 bases stayed unmatched. CDR3 in amino acids: CASSPGLAVDTQYF. The CDR3 DNA reads as TGTGCCAGCAGCCCCGGACTAGCTGTAGATACGCAGTATTTT.

J is TRBJ1-1 and V is TRBV6-5; 10 bases are a match to TRBD1. Per the germline V gene, CDR1 is MNHEY and CDR2 is SVGAGI. Trimming cost V 9 bases and J 11 bases; bases outside gene matches: 12. The CDR3 totals 13 residues. The CDR3 loop is CARRDRGLDLAFF. In DNA form, the CDR3 reads TGTGCCAGACGGGACAGGGGTCTCGACCTGGCTTTCTTT.

The chain carries TRBV7-2 and TRBJ2-7; D is unresolved. Looked up from germline, CDR1 is SGHTA and CDR2 is FQGNSA. Deletions cut 0 bases from V and 2 bases from J, with 8 bases between. The CDR3 sequence is 14 residues long. The CDR3 DNA follows: TGTGCCAGCAGCTTAGCGGGCTCGACCTACGAGCAGTACTTC. Translating gives CASSLAGSTYEQYF.

J is TRBJ2-5 and V is TRBV18, with D unclear. Germline V gene sequence: CDR1 KGHSH, CDR2 LQKENI. The CDR3 sequence is 13 residues long. V lost 2 bases and J 4 bases, leaving 8 bases between the germline ends. The CDR3 DNA reads TGTGCCAGCTCACCAGACACAGCAGAGACCCAGTACTTC. Amino acid sequence: CASSPDTAETQYF.

The chain recombines TRBV9 with TRBJ2-1; 10 bases map to TRBD1. From germline, CDR1 is SGDLS and CDR2 YYNGEE. The length of the CDR3 is 15 residues. Trimming took 3 bases from V and 8 from J; bases not matched to a gene: 8. CDR3 loop: CASSGVGQGWDEQFF. CDR3 nucleotide sequence: TGTGCCAGCAGCGGTGTGGGACAGGGGTGGGATGAGCAGTTCTTC.

The chain couples TRBV27 to TRBJ1-2; 9 bases are a match to TRBD1. Germline CDR1 and CDR2: MNHEY and SMNVEV (reference sequence). The CDR3 runs to 15 residues. V shed 6 bases and J 2 bases; nucleotides not matched to a gene: 7. CDR3 residues: CASRTGGEINYGYTF. As DNA, the CDR3 is TGTGCCAGCAGAACAGGGGGCGAGATAAACTATGGCTACACCTTC.